This T cell receptor (beta chain) appears in the sequencing data of a study of blood T cell repertoires in COVID-19 (TCRdb year 2020). For the study in its entirety: Samples from collaborators originated in the United States, Italy and Spain and spanned both the acute and convalescent phases of COVID-19. Samples were obtained from the ongoing ImmuneRACE study (first 160 participants) and from 1,254 subjects provided by 6 global collaborators. The prospective study material was composed of cDNA or gDNA derived from T cells, B-cell-depleted T cells, or PBMCs. HLA class I and class II types, where available, came from metadata supplied by the sample provider rather than from assay-based typing. The dataset comprised deeply sampled blood TCRbeta repertoires from subjects exposed to, actively infected with, or recovered from COVID-19. A freely available public database, intended as a resource for researchers studying the immune response to SARS-CoV-2, is where the repertoires were released. Nearly every sample came with metadata listing a de-identified subject ID, COVID-19 status, age in years and sex.

In Seattle, one collaborating source enrolled patients while the infection was active and tracked those patients longitudinally over the course of disease. Each collaborating institution followed its own protocols to collect whole blood in K2EDTA tubes. For TCRbeta analysis, collaborators shipped samples in one of three forms: frozen whole blood, isolated PBMCs, or DNA extracted from either of those sample types. TCRbeta CDR3 regions were amplified from genomic DNA using the immunoSEQ Assay, a bias-controlled multiplex PCR. The study's processing was this. The number of nucleated cells in each sample was estimated by amplification of reference gene primers within the assay. Sequence reads were collapsed and filtered to measure the absolute abundance of every unique TCRbeta CDR3 rearrangement. For each sample, productive Simpson clonality was calculated as the square root of Simpson's diversity index over productive rearrangements. TCRdb obtained this table from immuneACCESS and retained in-frame rearrangements with V and J assigned. These tables miss some clones; where compared with another copy, unresolved V genes account for less than half of the shortfall, and the remainder is unexplained. That table is the source of V, J and clone size, and D and trimming were worked out from the DNA. Here the sample has fewer than 300,000 clones; approximately 89% occur a single time. Over 2% of the sample rests with the top ten.

Concerning this clone itself: Its recognized antigen is unknown. No base qualities exist here, and no much larger clone lies one base off it.

Broad study findings and their caveats: How much clinical and demographic metadata was included differed by source and by participant, and the metadata was provided uncurated.

V sheds 7 bases and J sheds 0 bases, leaving 13 bases between their ends. CDR1 and CDR2, per the germline V gene, are SNHLY and FYNNEI. Counted from cysteine to phenylalanine, this CDR3 has 14 amino acids. Kept here is only the CDR3 DNA, which spans 42 bases and is read in frame from base 1. Sequencing was done on a sample of peripheral blood. The receptor comes from a woman aged 25 to 39 with COVID-19, enrolled during active disease. The sequence is built from TRBV2 and TRBJ2-7; a tentative D call is TRBD1 (6 bases match). Read as DNA, the sequence is TGTGCCAGCACATGGAGACAGGCCTCCTACGAGCAGTACTTC. Its protein reads: CASTWRQASYEQYF.